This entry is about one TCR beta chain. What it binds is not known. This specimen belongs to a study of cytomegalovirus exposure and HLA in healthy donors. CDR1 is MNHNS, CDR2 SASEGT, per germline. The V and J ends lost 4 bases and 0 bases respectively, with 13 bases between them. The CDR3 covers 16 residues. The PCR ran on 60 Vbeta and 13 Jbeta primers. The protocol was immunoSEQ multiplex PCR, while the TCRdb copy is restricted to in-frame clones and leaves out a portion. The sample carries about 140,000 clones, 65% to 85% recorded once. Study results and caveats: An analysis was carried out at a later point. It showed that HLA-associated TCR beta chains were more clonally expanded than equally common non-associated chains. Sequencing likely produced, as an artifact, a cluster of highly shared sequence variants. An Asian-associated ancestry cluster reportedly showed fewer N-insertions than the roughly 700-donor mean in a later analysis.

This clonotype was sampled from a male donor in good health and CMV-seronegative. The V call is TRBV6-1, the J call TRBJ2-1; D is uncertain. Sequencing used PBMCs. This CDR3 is CASSVMNTNSYNEQFF. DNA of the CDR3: TGTGCCAGCAGTGTGATGAACACCAACTCCTACAATGAGCAGTTCTTC.